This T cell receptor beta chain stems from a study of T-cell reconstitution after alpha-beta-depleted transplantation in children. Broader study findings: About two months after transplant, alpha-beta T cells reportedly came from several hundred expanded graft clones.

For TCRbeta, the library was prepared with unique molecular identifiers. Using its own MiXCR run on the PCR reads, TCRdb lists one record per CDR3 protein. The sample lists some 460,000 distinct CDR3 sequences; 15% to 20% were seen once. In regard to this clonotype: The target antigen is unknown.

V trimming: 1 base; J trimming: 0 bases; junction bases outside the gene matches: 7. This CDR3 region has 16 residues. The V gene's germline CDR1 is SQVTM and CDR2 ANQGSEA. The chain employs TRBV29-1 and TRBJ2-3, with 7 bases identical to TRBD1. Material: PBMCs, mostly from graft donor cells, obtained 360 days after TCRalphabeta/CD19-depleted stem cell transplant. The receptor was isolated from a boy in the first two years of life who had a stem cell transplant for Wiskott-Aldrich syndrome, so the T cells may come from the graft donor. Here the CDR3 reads CSVEAPRGFSTDTQYF. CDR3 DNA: TGCAGCGTTGAAGCACCCAGGGGGTTCAGCACAGATACGCAGTATTTT.